The rows below give T cell receptor beta chains drawn from one sample of a study of blood T cell repertoires in COVID-19. Sequenced by immunoSEQ multiplex PCR; TCRdb stores in-frame clones only, minus some. Here the sample spans tens of thousands of clones, about 63% being singletons. Material: peripheral blood. These receptors came from a woman in her 70s with acute or convalescent COVID-19. Each CDR3 is given with its conserved first and last residue. Some rows mark clone size as missing; the rest say once, few, many or name a class of expanded clone.

j_call,clone_size,v_call,cdr3_aa
TRBJ2-2,.,TRBV10-3,CAVSRGPRNTGELFF
TRBJ1-2,.,TRBV19,CASSPHDRNGYTF
TRBJ1-1,many,TRBV2,CASSRDRGLTEAFF
TRBJ2-1,few,TRBV5-1,CASSAGTSINEQFF
TRBJ1-2,.,TRBV20-1,CSASEDQVGRYGYTF
TRBJ2-1,.,TRBV28,CASSLISGSSYNEQFF
TRBJ1-2,.,TRBV24-1,CATSDTGSLFSGYTF
TRBJ2-4,.,TRBV4-1,CASSPRTGGENIQYF
TRBJ2-3,.,TRBV6-1,CASSEVGGTTQYF
TRBJ1-2,many,TRBV7-9,CASSLRTGNYGYTF
TRBJ2-5,.,TRBV6-1,CASSDDRFQETQYF
TRBJ2-1,.,TRBV14,CASSQDGGWRQFF
TRBJ1-2,few,TRBV5-6,CASSYGTGAYGYTF
TRBJ1-1,.,TRBV19,CASKGQGTEAFF
TRBJ2-3,.,TRBV5-5,CASSLGLANRYTDTQYF
TRBJ1-1,.,TRBV28,CASSKGRGYTEAFF
TRBJ1-2,.,TRBV28,CASSFIANYGYTF
TRBJ1-5,.,TRBV27,CPQEGYSNQPQHF
TRBJ1-2,.,TRBV2,CASTPRGLHGYTF
TRBJ1-1,.,TRBV4-3,CASSTNRGTEAFF
TRBJ2-6,hyperexpanded,TRBV5-1,CASSLEGRGSGANVLTF
TRBJ1-3,.,TRBV5-1,CASSLGGGGDDTIYF
TRBJ2-7,.,TRBV7-2,CASSPEQGISYEQYF
TRBJ2-7,many,TRBV7-2,CASSPSLAFYEQYF
TRBJ1-6,.,TRBV4-1,CASSQERAGSPLHF
TRBJ1-3,.,TRBV13,CASSLSQGGNTIYF
TRBJ2-7,.,TRBV28,CASSLGLHSYEQYF
TRBJ2-7,.,TRBV11-3,CASSPGVNSYEQYF
TRBJ2-7,.,TRBV30,CAWSGGIEQYF
TRBJ1-5,.,TRBV12-3/TRBV12-4,CASSFGRNQPQHF
TRBJ1-2,once,TRBV13,CASSLGTGVTNYGYTF
TRBJ1-1,few,TRBV19,CASKSYGDTEAFF
TRBJ2-7,.,TRBV7-8,CASSLAGGTYEQYF
TRBJ1-1,.,TRBV6-5,CASSRQGGDTEAFF
TRBJ1-5,.,TRBV28,CASGRNSNQPQHF
TRBJ1-1,.,TRBV28,CASSFYGANTEAFF
TRBJ1-2,.,TRBV3-1/TRBV3-2,CASSLAAEAYGYTF
TRBJ1-5,.,TRBV28,CASSLSRTVTGNQPQHF
TRBJ1-1,.,TRBV6-5,CASSYDSNTEAFF
TRBJ1-2,once,TRBV23-1,CASSLPVGTGRRENYGYTF
TRBJ1-5,.,TRBV7-9,CASSLSEGAQHF
TRBJ2-5,.,TRBV5-1,CASSPGSRETQYF
TRBJ1-5,few,TRBV7-6,CASSRRTGKRATRNQPQHF
TRBJ2-1,once,TRBV10-3,CAISESGGQRYNEQFF
TRBJ1-2,once,TRBV6-5,CASKRGQGAWTGYTF
TRBJ2-5,.,TRBV5-6,CASTLGPGQGSQETQYF
TRBJ1-2,medium-sized,TRBV5-1,CASSFTGDYGYTF
TRBJ2-7,.,TRBV7-7,CASSIGPSLEQYF
TRBJ1-2,.,TRBV2,CASSEQGQNYGYTF
TRBJ2-5,.,TRBV20-1,CSASSGGAAQETQYF
TRBJ1-1,.,TRBV3-1/TRBV3-2,CASSQDTGVTEAFF
TRBJ2-3,.,TRBV10-3,CAIRTGQGGDTQYF
TRBJ2-5,.,TRBV28,CASSIGTGLIQETQYF
TRBJ1-4,once,TRBV6-5,CASSFQGQGAGEKLFF
TRBJ1-2,few,TRBV27,CASRIGPAGEGYTF
TRBJ1-5,once,TRBV27,CASSIPGQGRNQPQHF
TRBJ2-2,once,TRBV28,CASSLGGPGAELFF